There are many counts of the clone carrying this T cell receptor (beta chain). Its matching antigen is unknown. The data are from a study of early T cells in non-severe SARS-CoV-2 infection. Findings and caveats of the study: There was a bias toward anti-spike CD8 responses in VDJdb matching, which missed private and CD4 specificities.

Germline CDR1 and CDR2: MDHEN and SYDVKM. The J segment lost 3 bases and the V segment lost 4 bases, leaving 5 bases of the junction unmatched. The CDR3 extends over 15 amino acids. TCRdb passed the 5' RACE reads through MiXCR, listing each CDR3 protein once. Here the sample spans some 98,000 distinct CDR3 sequences, 16% being singletons. The sample was whole blood. This sequence joins TRBV28 and TRBJ2-2; 7 positions match TRBD1. The sequence was obtained from an adult who was a healthcare worker with PCR-confirmed SARS-CoV-2 infection or an uninfected control (not recorded which). The DNA of the CDR3 is TGTGCCAGCAGTTCCGGGACAGCGCACACCGGGGAGCTGTTTTTT. Residues: CASSSGTAHTGELFF.